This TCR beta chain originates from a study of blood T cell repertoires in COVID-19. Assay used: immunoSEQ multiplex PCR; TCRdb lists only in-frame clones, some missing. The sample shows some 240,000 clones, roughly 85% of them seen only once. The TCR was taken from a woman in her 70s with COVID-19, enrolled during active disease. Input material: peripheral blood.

The DNA of the CDR3 is TGCAGCGTTAAAATCTGGACAGGGCCTCAAGAGACCCAGTACTTC. It codes for CSVKIWTGPQETQYF. The chain carries TRBV29-1 and TRBJ2-5, with TRBD1 matching 8 bases. The CDR3 runs to 15 residues. V lost 5 bases and J lost 2; bases outside the gene matches: 10. Germline V CDR1 and CDR2: SQVTM, ANQGSEA.